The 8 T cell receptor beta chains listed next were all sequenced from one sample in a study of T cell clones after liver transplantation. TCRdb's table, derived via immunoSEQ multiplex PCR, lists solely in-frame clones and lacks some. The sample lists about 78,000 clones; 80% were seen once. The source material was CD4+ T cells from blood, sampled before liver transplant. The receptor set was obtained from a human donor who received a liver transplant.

In DNA form, the CDR3 reads TGTGCCAGCAGCTTGGACGGCTACACCGGGGAGCTGTTTTTT. This codes for CASSLDGYTGELFF. This chain connects TRBV7-3 to TRBJ2-2; D gene ambiguous. The CDR3 runs 14 residues. Germline CDR1 reads SGHTA; CDR2 reads FQGTGA. Between the trimmed V and J ends, which lost 3 bases and 3 bases, there was a span of 8 bases.

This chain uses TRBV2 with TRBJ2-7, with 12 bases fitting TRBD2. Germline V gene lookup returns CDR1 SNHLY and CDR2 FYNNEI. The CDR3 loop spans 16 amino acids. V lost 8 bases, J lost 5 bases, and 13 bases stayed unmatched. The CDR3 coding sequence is TGTGCCAGCCGCCGACGCGAGACTAGCGGGGGCGACGAGCAGTACTTC. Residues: CASRRRETSGGDEQYF.

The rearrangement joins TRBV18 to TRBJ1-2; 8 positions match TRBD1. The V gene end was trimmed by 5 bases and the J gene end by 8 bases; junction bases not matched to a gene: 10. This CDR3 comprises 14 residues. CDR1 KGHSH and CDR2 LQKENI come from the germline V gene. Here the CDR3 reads CASSAALQGDGYTF. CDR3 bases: TGTGCCAGCTCAGCGGCATTACAGGGGGACGGCTACACCTTC.

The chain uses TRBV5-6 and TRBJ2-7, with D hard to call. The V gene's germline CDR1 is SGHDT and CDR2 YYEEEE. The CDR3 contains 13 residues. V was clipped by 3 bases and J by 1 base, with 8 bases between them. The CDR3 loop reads CASSSLRSYEQYF. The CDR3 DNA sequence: TGTGCCAGCAGCTCTCTCCGGTCCTACGAGCAGTACTTC.

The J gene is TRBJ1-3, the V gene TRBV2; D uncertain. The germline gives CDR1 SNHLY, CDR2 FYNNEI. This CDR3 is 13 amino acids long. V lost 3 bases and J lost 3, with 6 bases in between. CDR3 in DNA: TGTGCCAGCAGTGACGGAAATGGAAACACCATATATTTT. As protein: CASSDGNGNTIYF. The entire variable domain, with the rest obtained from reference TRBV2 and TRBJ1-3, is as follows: EPEVTQTPSHQVTQMGQEVILRCVPISNHLYFYWYRQILGQKVEFLVSFYNNEISEKSEIFDDQFSVERPDGSNFTLKIRSTKLEDSAMYFCASSDGNGNTIYFGEGSWLTVV.

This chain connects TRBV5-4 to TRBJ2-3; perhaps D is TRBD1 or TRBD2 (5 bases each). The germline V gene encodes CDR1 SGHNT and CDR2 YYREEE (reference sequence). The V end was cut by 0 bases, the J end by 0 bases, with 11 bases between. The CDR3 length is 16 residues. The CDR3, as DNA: TGTGCCAGCAGCTTGGCCGGGACCCAGAGCACAGATACGCAGTATTTT. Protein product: CASSLAGTQSTDTQYF.

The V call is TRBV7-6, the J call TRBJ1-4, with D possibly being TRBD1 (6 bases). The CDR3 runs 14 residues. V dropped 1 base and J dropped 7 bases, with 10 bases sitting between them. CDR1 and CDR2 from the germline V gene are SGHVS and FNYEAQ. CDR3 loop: CASSLEGVIEKLFF. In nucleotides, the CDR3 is TGTGCCAGCAGCTTAGAGGGGGTGATTGAAAAACTGTTTTTT.

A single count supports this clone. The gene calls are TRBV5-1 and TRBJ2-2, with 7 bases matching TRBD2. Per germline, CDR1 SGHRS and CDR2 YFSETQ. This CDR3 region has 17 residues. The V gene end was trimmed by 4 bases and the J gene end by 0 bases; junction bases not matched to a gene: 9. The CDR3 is CASSPRTSASNTGELFF. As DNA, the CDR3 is TGCGCCAGCAGCCCCCGTACTAGCGCTTCGAACACCGGGGAGCTGTTTTTT.